This TCR beta chain was sequenced for a study of T cells in women clearing cervical HPV infection. Germline assignment: CDR1 DFQATT and CDR2 SNEGSKA (reference sequence). This CDR3 is built from 15 residues. The V and J ends lost 1 base and 2 bases, in that order; junction bases with no gene match: 7. Concerning this clone: The CDR3 goes on 3 residues after the read ends, and that part is filled in from the germline J gene.

Produced via immunoSEQ multiplex PCR; TCRdb's table is partial and in-frame only. This sample's clone table lists tens of thousands of clones. The TCR sequence derives from a woman aged 18-69 years with a cervical HPV16 infection that either progressed to CIN3+ or cleared (not recorded which). The chain employs TRBV20-1 and TRBJ2-5; TRBD2 aligns across 7 bases. The specimen sequenced was blood buffy coat. CDR3 amino acids: CSARGRTSEQETQYF. The sequenced CDR3 bases are TGCAGTGCTAGAGGGAGAACTAGCGAGCAAGAGACC.